The rows below give T cell receptor beta chains drawn from one sample of a study of blood T cell repertoires in COVID-19. This table comes from immunoSEQ multiplex PCR, and its TCRdb copy is limited to in-frame clones, with some not included. The sample shows approximately 300,000 clones, roughly 86% of them seen only once. Sequencing input: PBMCs or T cells enriched from blood (not recorded which). These TCRs come from a woman between 18 and 29 years old who had recovered from COVID-19. CDR3s include the opening cysteine and the closing phenylalanine or tryptophan.

v_gene,j_gene,CDR3aa
TRBV7-2,TRBJ2-1,CASSPPPRLAGPKYNEQFF
TRBV28,TRBJ1-2,CASKRGGGTSYGYTF
TRBV18,TRBJ1-1,CASSPRNTEAFF
TRBV19,TRBJ2-1,CASRVVLAGGTEQFF
TRBV2,TRBJ2-1,CAYTGRGSYNEQFF
TRBV3-1/TRBV3-2,TRBJ1-1,CASSLIGTGMNTEAFF
TRBV25-1,TRBJ2-7,CASSGWDRLSSYEQYF
TRBV4-1,TRBJ2-2,CASSSRSKAIGELFF
TRBV6-4,TRBJ1-4,CASSDLAATNEKLFF
TRBV9,TRBJ2-3,CASSVDGGGLAGTDTQYF
TRBV7-7,TRBJ2-5,CASSLVAGEEETQYF
TRBV5-1,TRBJ2-1,CASSSFREKSYNEQFF
TRBV21-1,TRBJ1-2,CASSPPVGQGALLPLGYTF
TRBV7-2,TRBJ1-2,CASSLALGTGLNYGYTF
TRBV7-9,TRBJ1-1,CASSLSRDTSMNTEAFF
TRBV11-2,TRBJ1-6,CASSSTGNYNSPLHF
TRBV6-5,TRBJ1-1,CASSRVRYTEAFF
TRBV7-9,TRBJ2-1,CASRAGVSYNEQFF
TRBV3-1/TRBV3-2,TRBJ2-1,CASSQDTSGNVQFF
TRBV7-9,TRBJ2-4,CASSPGGRNIQYF
TRBV27,TRBJ1-1,CASSGRGGIGNTEAFF
TRBV10-1,TRBJ1-2,CASSESNGQEYGYTF
TRBV5-1,TRBJ2-5,CASSINPGGEETQYF
TRBV15,TRBJ2-7,CATSRDRSGDEQYF
TRBV5-1,TRBJ1-4,CASSLDGTRHEKLFF
TRBV18,TRBJ1-5,CASSVTGSGDQPQHF
TRBV28,TRBJ1-1,CASSLLQFNTEAFF